The entry that follows covers one T cell receptor (beta chain) sequence. The source of the sample is a study of cytomegalovirus exposure and HLA in healthy donors. In the PCR, 60 Vbeta and 13 Jbeta primers were used. Using immunoSEQ multiplex PCR, the repertoire was profiled, and TCRdb retains in-frame clones only, with some absent. The top ten clones hold roughly 2.3% of a sample with around 190,000 clones, about 77% of them seen once. The germline V gene encodes CDR1 SGHDT and CDR2 YYEEEE. The V end was cut by 4 bases, the J end by 4 bases, with 20 bases between. The CDR3 covers 17 residues. The sequence was obtained from a man in his fifties or sixties in good health and CMV-seronegative. The V gene is TRBV5-6, the J gene TRBJ2-2; D remains unclear. Source material: PBMCs. CDR3 in DNA: TGTGCCAGCAGCCTCGTCGATGGTCCAACGGGCACCGGGGAGCTGTTTTTT. It is translated as CASSLVDGPTGTGELFF.